This TCR beta chain was retrieved from a study of CD8+ T cells in alopecia areata. Study overall: For treated patients, severity scores reflected the percentage of scalp area affected. Study conclusions and caveats: Scalp clonality and expanded CD8+ clones among the top 100 showed significant decreases with tofacitinib. Clonality was higher in lesional than normal scalp, especially in alopecia totalis/universalis.

In the case of this clone: Its specificity is not known.

Noted treatment: oral pan-JAK inhibitor, 5-10 mg twice daily. Researchers picked out CD4+ and CD8+ T cells from PBMCs by sorting. RNA was isolated and reverse transcribed to cDNA, the sequencing template. The repertoire was sequenced with immunoSEQ multiplex PCR; TCRdb's copy has only in-frame clones and lacks some. The table shows 98,000 or so clones, with roughly two thirds occurring only once. Trimming cost V 7 bases and J 2 bases, with 13 bases left between them. Per germline, CDR1 SEHNR and CDR2 FQNEAQ (reference sequence). The length of the CDR3 is 14 residues. This clonotype was obtained from a human donor with alopecia areata. The chain is built from TRBV7-9 and TRBJ2-3; tentatively, D is TRBD2 (5 bases). The sequencing used CD8+ T cells sorted from blood, collected at week 4, from a patient treated with tofacitinib. For the CDR3, the DNA is TGTGCCAGCATCAGCGGAGTCCTCACAGATACGCAGTATTTT. It encodes CASISGVLTDTQYF.